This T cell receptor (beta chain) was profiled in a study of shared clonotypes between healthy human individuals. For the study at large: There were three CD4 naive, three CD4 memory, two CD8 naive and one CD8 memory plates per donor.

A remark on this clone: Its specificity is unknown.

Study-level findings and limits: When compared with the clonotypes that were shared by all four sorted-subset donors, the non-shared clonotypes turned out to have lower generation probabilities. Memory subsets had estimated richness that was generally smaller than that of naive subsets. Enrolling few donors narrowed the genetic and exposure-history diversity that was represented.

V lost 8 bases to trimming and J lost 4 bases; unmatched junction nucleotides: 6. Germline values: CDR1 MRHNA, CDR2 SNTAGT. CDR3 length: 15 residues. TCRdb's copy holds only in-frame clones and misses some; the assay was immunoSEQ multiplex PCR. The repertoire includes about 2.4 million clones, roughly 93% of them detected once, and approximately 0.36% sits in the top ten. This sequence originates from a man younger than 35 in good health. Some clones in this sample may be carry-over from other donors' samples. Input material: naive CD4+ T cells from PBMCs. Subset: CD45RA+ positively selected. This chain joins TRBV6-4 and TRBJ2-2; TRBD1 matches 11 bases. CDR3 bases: TGTGCCAGCGGAGCCGGGACAGGGGGCACCGGGGAGCTGTTTTTT. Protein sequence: CASGAGTGGTGELFF.